One sample yielded the 22 T cell receptor beta chains listed below, sequenced in a study of T cell repertoires in cytomegalovirus infection. The antigens of these receptors remain unknown. TCRdb independently ran MiXCR on the reads; one entry per CDR3 protein. The repertoire holds around 140,000 distinct CDR3 sequences, with more than 25% as singletons. The specimen was CD8+ T cells from cultured PBMCs, collected from culture after CMV antigen stimulation. These receptors were obtained from a human donor in good health (CMV status not recorded). Some clones in this sample may be carry-over from other donors' samples.

A few counts support this clonotype. The chain has TRBV2 and TRBJ1-1; D is unresolved. Per the germline V gene, CDR1 is SNHLY and CDR2 is FYNNEI. Between the trimmed V and J ends, which lost 5 bases and 6 bases, there was a span of 16 bases. CDR3 length equals 14 residues. CDR3 DNA: TGTGCCAGCAGTTCACAGCGTAGTGGGGCTGAAGCTTTCTTT. Amino acid sequence: CASSSQRSGAEAFF.

In its sample, this clonotype was seen many times. The J gene is TRBJ2-3, the V gene TRBV27; D is unresolved. The germline CDR1 and CDR2 sequences are MNHEY and SMNVEV (reference sequence). Trimming stripped 3 bases from V and 0 bases from J, with 10 bases between. CDR3 length equals 15 residues. Here the CDR3 reads CASSFLSVSTDTQYF. The CDR3 DNA reads TGTGCCAGCAGTTTCCTCAGCGTTAGCACAGATACGCAGTATTTT.

The J gene is TRBJ2-1, the V gene TRBV9; 7 nucleotides line up with TRBD2. This CDR3 comprises 17 residues. V lost 3 bases, J lost 4 bases, and 13 bases stayed unmatched. The V gene's germline CDR1 is SGDLS and CDR2 YYNGEE. This CDR3 is CASSANPSRGIYNEQFF. The DNA of the CDR3 is TGTGCCAGCAGCGCCAACCCTTCGCGGGGGATTTACAATGAGCAGTTCTTC.

This clonotype has only a few counts. J is TRBJ2-1 and V is TRBV2, with TRBD2 identical over 8 bases. Germline values: CDR1 SNHLY, CDR2 FYNNEI. The CDR3 runs to 15 residues. The V segment lost 2 bases and the J segment 3 bases; nucleotides outside the gene matches: 3. Written as DNA, the CDR3 is TGTGCCAGCAGTGAAACAGCGGGGGACTACAATGAGCAGTTCTTC. This sequence encodes CASSETAGDYNEQFF. The variable domain in full, completed from reference TRBV2 and TRBJ2-1, reads EPEVTQTPSHQVTQMGQEVILRCVPISNHLYFYWYRQILGQKVEFLVSFYNNEISEKSEIFDDQFSVERPDGSNFTLKIRSTKLEDSAMYFCASSETAGDYNEQFFGPGTRLTVL.

CDR3 loop: CASSEWGARNTEAFF. The CDR3 nucleotides are TGTGCCAGCAGTGAATGGGGAGCCAGGAACACTGAAGCTTTCTTT. V is TRBV25-1 and J is TRBJ1-1; D is undetermined. Trimming removed 1 base at V and 1 base at J, with 10 bases between. From germline, CDR1 is MGHDK and CDR2 SYGVNS. The CDR3 is 15 residues long.

The table lists this clonotype with a few counts. This chain uses TRBV6-6 with TRBJ2-3; perhaps TRBD1 as D (5 bases). The V end lost 6 bases, the J end lost 2 bases, and 15 bases lay between the germline ends. This CDR3 has 15 residues. The germline V gene has CDR1 MNHNY and CDR2 SVGAGI (reference sequence). The CDR3 loop is CASREMTVTTDTQYF. The CDR3 DNA sequence: TGTGCCAGCAGGGAGATGACAGTGACCACAGATACGCAGTATTTT.

The V gene is TRBV7-9, the J gene TRBJ1-2, with 11 bases lining up with TRBD1. This CDR3 region has 17 residues. The V and J ends lost 4 bases and 3 bases, in that order; junction bases with no gene match: 10. Germline V lookup: CDR1 SEHNR, CDR2 FQNEAQ (reference sequence). Here the CDR3 reads CASSSAGQGAWDYGYTF. The CDR3 coding sequence is TGTGCCAGCAGCTCAGCAGGACAGGGGGCATGGGACTATGGCTACACCTTC.

This clonotype was counted once. J is TRBJ2-1 and V is TRBV19, with D possibly being TRBD2 (5 bases). Between the trimmed V and J ends, which lost 7 bases and 8 bases, there was a span of 18 bases. CDR1 is LNHDA and CDR2 is SQIVND in the germline V gene (reference sequence). The CDR3 totals 14 residues. CDR3 loop: CASTNLGDLDEQFF. The DNA for the CDR3 is TGTGCCAGTACCAATTTGGGAGACTTGGATGAGCAGTTCTTC.

This clonotype has a handful of counts. The gene calls are TRBV19 and TRBJ1-1; 10 positions match TRBD1. Trimming took 3 bases from V and 1 from J; bases not matched to a gene: 8. The CDR3 sequence is 17 residues long. Germline V CDR1 and CDR2: LNHDA, SQIVND (reference sequence). For the CDR3, the DNA is TGTGCCAGTAGTATTCTTATGACAGGGGGCCGGAACACTGAAGCTTTCTTT. Residues: CASSILMTGGRNTEAFF.

This clonotype was counted a single time. The rearrangement uses TRBV7-3 and TRBJ2-1, with 8 nucleotides matching TRBD1. From germline, CDR1 is SGHTA and CDR2 FQGTGA. V dropped 5 bases and J dropped 0; count of bases not matched to a gene: 6. The CDR3 spans 16 residues. The CDR3 sequence: CASSDTGGRSYNEQFF. The CDR3, as DNA: TGTGCCAGCAGCGATACAGGGGGACGCTCCTACAATGAGCAGTTCTTC. Looking up the rest from reference TRBV7-3 and TRBJ2-1 gives the full variable domain: GAGVSQTPSNKVTEKGKYVELRCDPISGHTALYWYRQSLGQGPEFLIYFQGTGAADDSGLPNDRFFAVRPEGSVSTLKIQRTERGDSAVYLCASSDTGGRSYNEQFFGPGTRLTVL.

This clonotype was picked up a small number of times. This chain connects TRBV7-9 to TRBJ2-7, with D perhaps given as TRBD1 or TRBD2 (6 bases each). CDR1 and CDR2 (germline): SEHNR, FQNEAQ (reference sequence). V lost 6 bases and J 5 bases, leaving 11 bases between the germline ends. This CDR3 contains 12 residues. The CDR3 bases are TGTGCCAGCAGAGGGGGGTTCGACGAGCAGTACTTC. Amino acids: CASRGGFDEQYF.

This clonotype was detected ten times or more. The rearrangement links TRBV20-1 to TRBJ2-7, with D hard to call. The CDR3 runs to 13 residues. CDR1 and CDR2 from the germline V gene are DFQATT and SNEGSKA (reference sequence). V was trimmed by 3 bases and J by 7 bases, leaving 16 bases between them. CDR3 nucleotides: TGCAGTGCTAGTCCCCCATCGCTATGGGAGCAGTACTTC. Translated: CSASPPSLWEQYF.

The chain uses TRBV5-4 and TRBJ1-1; no definite D call. The CDR3 has 12 amino acids. The germline gives CDR1 SGHNT, CDR2 YYREEE (reference sequence). Trimming took off 1 base at V and 3 bases at J, with 4 bases between the two ends. The CDR3 region is CASSLLHTEAFF. The CDR3 region has the DNA TGTGCCAGCAGCTTGCTGCACACTGAAGCTTTCTTT.

This rearrangement joins TRBV6-5 to TRBJ1-1; D is unclear. Germline assignment: CDR1 MNHEY and CDR2 SVGAGI. V lost 2 bases, J lost 5 bases, and 6 bases lay in between. CDR3 length equals 12 residues. CDR3 amino acids: CASSYGRTEAFF. The CDR3 DNA sequence: TGTGCCAGCAGTTACGGAAGGACTGAAGCTTTCTTT.

CDR3 amino acids: CASSLELGTSRQETQYF. The CDR3 region has the DNA TGTGCCAGCAGCTTAGAATTGGGGACTAGTCGGCAAGAGACCCAGTACTTC. The chain carries TRBV7-6 and TRBJ2-5; 8 bases map to TRBD2. Trimming at V came to 1 base and at J to 2 bases, leaving 9 bases not matched to a gene. Germline CDR1 SGHVS, CDR2 FNYEAQ. The CDR3 consists of 17 residues.

The chain combines TRBV12-3 or TRBV12-4 with TRBJ1-3, with 7 bases fitting TRBD1. This CDR3 is 14 amino acids long. With V trimmed by 8 bases and J by 2 bases, 6 bases remained unmatched. The CDR3 bases are TGTGCCAGCGGTGGGACAGAGCCTGGAAACACCATATATTTT. As protein: CASGGTEPGNTIYF.

DNA of the CDR3: TGTGCCAGCAGCACCCGCCCTAGCGGGGGGGCCGATGAGCAGTTCTTC. It translates to CASSTRPSGGADEQFF. The genes are TRBV11-2 and TRBJ2-1; TRBD2 matches 12 bases. Per the germline V gene, CDR1 is SGHAT and CDR2 is FQNNGV. The CDR3 is 16 residues long. The V and J ends lost 5 bases and 8 bases, in that order; junction bases with no gene match: 10.

This clonotype turned up a few times. This chain uses TRBV12-3 or TRBV12-4 with TRBJ2-7; D may be TRBD1 (6 bases). The V end was cut by 3 bases, the J end by 7 bases, with 19 bases between. The CDR3 has 15 amino acids. CDR3 coding DNA: TGTGCCAGCAGTTTTCGGCCAGGGACACATCGGGAGCAGTACTTC. Translation gives CASSFRPGTHREQYF.

The table lists this clonotype with many counts. The CDR3 nucleotides read TGTGCCAGCAGCCCCCCTAGAGGAGATTCGGCCCAAGAGACCCAGTACTTC. Protein sequence: CASSPPRGDSAQETQYF. V gene TRBV11-2 combines with J gene TRBJ2-5; D uncertain. This CDR3 comprises 17 residues. Trimming shortened V by 5 bases and J by 1 base, and 20 bases separated the two germline ends. Germline CDR1 reads SGHAT; CDR2 reads FQNNGV.

This clonotype was found a few times. V gene TRBV10-3 combines with J gene TRBJ2-3, with D perhaps matching TRBD1 (6 bases). Germline values: CDR1 ENHRY, CDR2 SYGVKD. The CDR3 totals 13 residues. V dropped 8 bases and J dropped 6 bases, with 15 bases sitting between them. This chain's CDR3 is CAILRGGKDTQYF. The CDR3 nucleotides are TGTGCCATCCTTCGTGGGGGCAAGGATACGCAGTATTTT.

This chain joins TRBV11-2 and TRBJ1-1, with D perhaps TRBD1 (6 bases). Germline CDR1 reads SGHAT; CDR2 reads FQNNGV. Trimming removed 2 bases from V and 0 bases from J, with 13 bases in between. The CDR3 is made up of 16 amino acids. CDR3 in amino acids: CASSLRTEIMNTEAFF. CDR3 nucleotides: TGTGCCAGCAGCTTACGGACAGAGATCATGAACACTGAAGCTTTCTTT.

For this clonotype: Because it lacks the conserved phenylalanine or tryptophan at the end, this CDR3 is likely a read error. This rearrangement joins TRBV20-1 to TRBJ1-2; TRBD1 matches 9 bases. Germline assignment: CDR1 DFQATT and CDR2 SNEGSKA (reference sequence). The CDR3 is made up of 16 amino acids. V was clipped by 1 base and J by 2 bases; unmatched bases: 8. This CDR3 reads CSARVLGQGKNYGYTV. The CDR3 DNA sequence: TGCAGTGCTAGAGTATTGGGACAGGGTAAAAACTATGGCTACACCGTC.